Below, one T cell receptor (beta chain) is given with its context. Its specificity is unknown. The assay that was used to sequence DNA from cultured CD4+ T cells was the Oncomine TCR Beta short-read assay. The source of extracted genomic DNA was cultured CD4+ T cells. MiXCR, applied by TCRdb to the PCR reads, yields one record per CDR3 protein. The data show nearly 15,000 distinct CDR3 sequences, with 45% to 50% seen just once and 9% to 15% held by the top ten. This record comes from a study of vaccination and CD4 T cells after COVID-19. For the study at large: Convalescent patients were SARS-CoV-2 positive by nasal swab PCR; ten or so mild, one severe. Each control culture was treated with a CEFX pool, an HIV-1 Nef pool, or no peptide. Study-level results: Convalescent patients' clones that were vaccine-specific were spike mono-reactive in 304 of 307 cases.

The treatment here: roughly nine-day PBMC culture with coronavirus spike peptide pools or control peptides (ViraFEST assay). The sequenced material came from CD4+ T cells from blood, cultured in vitro. This receptor was identified in a human donor who had recovered from COVID-19.

Here the CDR3 reads CSASLAGRTDTQYF. CDR3 coding DNA: TGCAGTGCTAGTCTAGCGGGACGCACAGATACGCAGTATTTT. The chain combines TRBV20-1 with TRBJ2-3; 9 nucleotides agree with TRBD2. There are 14 residues in the CDR3. Germline CDR1 DFQATT, CDR2 SNEGSKA (reference sequence). J lost 1 base, V lost 3 bases, and 2 bases had no gene match.